This record concerns one T cell receptor (beta chain) sequence. Researchers ran the PCR with 60 Vbeta and 13 Jbeta primers. Produced via immunoSEQ multiplex PCR; TCRdb's table is partial and in-frame only. The repertoire holds 70,000 to 95,000 clones, around 78% seen once, with 1.6% in the top ten. These data come from a study of cytomegalovirus exposure and HLA in healthy donors. This CDR3 has 16 residues. V gave up 0 bases and J gave up 5 bases; unmatched junction bases: 6. CDR1 and CDR2 (germline): SGDLS, YYNGEE. The chain employs TRBV9 and TRBJ2-1; 9 bases map to TRBD2. The TCR sequence derives from a man aged 35 to 55 in good health and CMV-seronegative. Sequencing was performed on PBMCs. CDR3 DNA sequence: TGTGCCAGCAGCGTAGGACCTAGCGGGACTAACAATGAGCAGTTCTTC. It yields the protein CASSVGPSGTNNEQFF.